This T cell receptor (beta chain) originates from a study of control samples from healthy donors and cancer patients. This clone was seen only once. This CDR3 has 17 residues. Germline CDR1 and CDR2: SNHLY and FYNNEI. Trimming left V 4 bases short and J 6 bases short, with 25 bases between. Sequenced by immunoSEQ multiplex PCR; TCRdb stores in-frame clones only, minus some. The data hold almost 85,000 clones, with roughly 82% observed a single time. This clonotype originated in a man aged 60 to 75 with head and neck cancer. The chain couples TRBV2 to TRBJ2-7; TRBD1 might be the D (6 bases). Sequenced input: PBMCs. CDR3 loop: CASSVNSRGTIRGEQYF. In DNA, the CDR3 is TGTGCCAGCAGTGTCAACAGCCGGGGAACAATCAGGGGCGAGCAGTACTTC.